This entry concerns a single T cell receptor beta chain. The sample originates from a study of blood T cell repertoires in COVID-19. Study context: The samples span acute and convalescent COVID-19 from the United States, Italy and Spain. In each case, the material was cDNA or gDNA derived from T cells, B-cell-depleted T cells, or PBMCs.

Trimming took off 7 bases at V and 1 base at J, with 10 bases between the two ends. CDR1 is SNHLY, CDR2 FYNNEI, per germline. This CDR3 comprises 13 residues. In the original analysis: How many nucleated cells were present was estimated from reference gene primer amplification. Assay: immunoSEQ multiplex PCR; the TCRdb copy retains only in-frame clones and omits some. Clonal size and the V and J genes are those of that table, whereas D and trimming came from the DNA. The data show approximately 100,000 clones, roughly 76% seen once. The chain recombines TRBV2 with TRBJ1-1; D perhaps matches TRBD1 (6 bases). The sequence derives from a human donor in a cohort sampled during active COVID-19. The specimen was peripheral blood. CDR3 nucleotide sequence: TGTGCCAGCAATCCACAGGGGAACACTGAAGCTTTCTTT. Translating it yields CASNPQGNTEAFF.